This T cell receptor beta chain was obtained from a study of CD8+CD57+ T cells in acquired aplastic anemia. Patients chosen for sequencing had shown CD8+CD57+ cell expansion by flow cytometry. All participating patients were living with severe acquired aplastic anemia. This clonotype came up many times. The study profiled TCR beta VDJ and CDR3 using genomic DNA as template. TCRdb passed the reads through MiXCR, listing each CDR3 protein once. The repertoire holds 150,000 to 200,000 distinct CDR3 sequences, with roughly 43% as singletons. Trimming cost V 8 bases and J 2 bases, with 12 bases left between them. The length of the CDR3 is 13 residues. Per germline, CDR1 SQVTM and CDR2 ANQGSEA.

Sequencing input: sorted CD4+, CD8+, or CD8+CD57+ T cells (not recorded which) from PBMCs. This chain links TRBV29-1 with TRBJ1-4; D gene uncertain. The clonotype originates from a human donor with aplastic anemia. CDR3 bases: TGCAGCCCTGAAGGGTTGACTAATGAAAAACTGTTTTTT. It translates to CSPEGLTNEKLFF.